These 29 T cell receptor beta chains originate from one sample sequenced in a study of T cell repertoires in cytomegalovirus infection. TCRdb independently ran MiXCR on the reads; one entry per CDR3 protein. The sample records some 600,000 distinct CDR3 sequences, 20% to 25% being singletons. Input material: CD8+ T cells from PBMCs. The receptors here all came from a human donor in good health (CMV status not recorded). Some clones in this sample may be carry-over from other donors' samples.

This clonotype was observed at least ten times. The chain links TRBV7-9 to TRBJ1-1, with D possibly TRBD1 on 6 matching bases. Germline CDR1 and CDR2: SEHNR and FQNEAQ (reference sequence). The CDR3 has 14 residues. The V end lost 4 bases, the J end lost 4 bases, and 13 bases lay between the germline ends. This CDR3 reads CASSSGQGSTEAFF. The CDR3 DNA reads TGTGCCAGCAGCTCAGGCCAGGGGAGCACTGAAGCTTTCTTT. The full variable domain, its missing parts supplied by reference TRBV7-9 and TRBJ1-1, is DTGVSQNPRHKITKRGQNVTFRCDPISEHNRLYWYRQTLGQGPEFLTYFQNEAQLEKSRLLSDRFSAERPKGSFSTLEIQRTEQGDSAMYLCASSSGQGSTEAFFGQGTRLTVV.

The V call is TRBV13, the J call TRBJ1-2, with 7 bases identical to TRBD1. With V trimmed by 1 base and J by 6 bases, 5 bases remained unmatched. The CDR3 totals 14 residues. Per the germline V gene, CDR1 is PRHDT and CDR2 is FYEKMQ (reference sequence). The CDR3 DNA follows: TGTGCCAGCAGCTTAGAGGGCGACAGGGATGGCTACACCTTC. Protein: CASSLEGDRDGYTF.

This clonotype was detected only a few times. CDR3 amino acids: CASSWTGSAEQFF. In DNA, the CDR3 is TGTGCCAGCAGCTGGACAGGGTCGGCTGAGCAGTTCTTC. The chain links TRBV7-3 to TRBJ2-1, with TRBD1 matching 8 bases. V was pared by 4 bases and J by 9 bases, with 5 bases of the junction left unmatched. Per germline, CDR1 SGHTA and CDR2 FQGTGA. The CDR3 totals 13 residues.

The rearrangement links TRBV7-9 to TRBJ2-2; D unclear. Germline-derived CDR1 and CDR2 are SEHNR and FQNEAQ (reference sequence). The V end lost 5 bases, the J end lost 3 bases, and 7 bases lay between the germline ends. The CDR3 sequence is 13 residues long. CDR3: CASSPADTGELFF. The CDR3 DNA is TGTGCCAGCAGCCCCGCGGACACCGGGGAGCTGTTTTTT.

This clonotype was seen repeatedly, ten times or more. The V gene is TRBV7-3, the J gene TRBJ1-1; TRBD1 agrees at 8 bases. Trimming removed 5 bases from V and 5 bases from J; junction bases left unmatched: 4. Germline CDR1 and CDR2: SGHTA and FQGTGA. The CDR3 has 13 residues. CDR3 DNA sequence: TGTGCCAGCAGCACACAGGGGGGGACTGAAGCTTTCTTT. This translates into CASSTQGGTEAFF.

This clonotype was counted only a few times. The rearrangement uses TRBV20-1 and TRBJ1-1; 7 bases match TRBD1. In germline, CDR1 is DFQATT, CDR2 SNEGSKA (reference sequence). This CDR3 region has 17 residues. The CDR3: CRKSLGGDSRENTEAFF. Here the CDR3 DNA reads TGCAGAAAAAGCCTGGGAGGGGACAGCCGGGAGAACACTGAAGCTTTCTTT.

This clonotype was counted ten times or more. V usage is TRBV7-2 and J usage is TRBJ2-1; perhaps TRBD2 as D (6 bases). There are 16 residues in the CDR3. Trimming took 1 base from V and 4 from J, leaving 14 bases between them. Germline CDR1 SGHTA, CDR2 FQGNSA. This chain's CDR3 is CASSLEWAGRYNEQFF. The CDR3 nucleotides read TGTGCCAGCAGCTTAGAATGGGCAGGGAGGTACAATGAGCAGTTCTTC.

Concerning this clonotype itself: Possible read error: a much larger clone is one base away. The chain couples TRBV12-3 or TRBV12-4 to TRBJ2-7; D is possibly TRBD1 (6 bases). V shed 10 bases and J shed 2 bases, with 18 bases lying between them. The CDR3 length is 14 residues. CDR3: CAISQTGIPYEQYF. In nucleotides, the CDR3 is TGTGCCATCAGCCAAACAGGGATTCCCTACGAGCAGTACTTC.

To note about this clonotype: A much more abundant neighbour one base away suggests this may be a read error. The chain has TRBV7-2 and TRBJ1-1; D is ambiguous. The CDR3 contains 12 residues. Trimming removed 5 bases from V and 13 bases from J, with 17 bases in between. The germline V gene encodes CDR1 SGHTA and CDR2 FQGNSA. The CDR3 nucleotides are TGTGCCAGCAGCCCCCAGGACTTCCGGATTTTCTTT. It is translated as CASSPQDFRIFF.

Comment on this clonotype: A read error is possible here, since a much larger clone lies one base away. This chain uses TRBV7-2 with TRBJ1-1; D uncertain. V gave up 1 base and J gave up 6 bases, with 12 bases separating them. The CDR3 covers 14 residues. Germline V lookup: CDR1 SGHTA, CDR2 FQGNSA. The CDR3 spells CASSLVYGFAEAFF. The CDR3 DNA reads TGTGCCAGCAGCTTAGTCTACGGCTTTGCTGAAGCTTTCTTT.

There are a few counts of this clonotype. The chain's CDR3 is CAIRTFQQGEDGYTF. CDR3 DNA sequence: TGTGCCATCAGGACCTTCCAACAGGGGGAGGATGGCTACACCTTC. The genes are TRBV10-3 and TRBJ1-2; 8 bases agree with TRBD1. The length of the CDR3 is 15 residues. Germline V gene data show CDR1 as ENHRY and CDR2 as SYGVKD. J was trimmed by 6 bases and V by 6 bases; bases with no gene match: 12.

This clonotype was seen many times. This sequence joins TRBV6-5 and TRBJ2-7; 7 bases are a match to TRBD1. CDR3 length equals 16 residues. Germline loops: CDR1 MNHEY, CDR2 SVGAGI. V shed 6 bases and J 3 bases; nucleotides not matched to a gene: 14. The CDR3 DNA is TGTGCCAGCAGCGAACACCCCGGACAGGCCAACTACGAGCAGTACTTC. It encodes CASSEHPGQANYEQYF.

V usage is TRBV7-6 and J usage is TRBJ2-1, with TRBD2 matching over 9 bases. The CDR3 length is 16 residues. The germline CDR1 and CDR2 sequences are SGHVS and FNYEAQ. The J segment lost 4 bases and the V segment lost 5 bases, leaving 9 bases of the junction unmatched. CDR3 amino acids: CASSPSVAGGYNEQFF. DNA of the CDR3: TGTGCCAGCAGCCCTTCCGTGGCGGGGGGGTACAATGAGCAGTTCTTC.

This clonotype was counted only a few times. The gene calls are TRBV6-2 or TRBV6-3 and TRBJ2-7; D perhaps matches TRBD1 (6 bases). V was pared by 5 bases and J by 0 bases, with 14 bases between. This CDR3 is 15 amino acids long. Germline assignment: CDR1 MNHEY and CDR2 SVGEGT. CDR3 amino acids: CASSPGHFYSYEQYV. The CDR3 nucleotides are TGTGCCAGCAGTCCGGGACACTTTTACTCCTACGAGCAGTACGTC.

For this clonotype: A much larger clone lies one base from this, so it may be a read error. CDR3 protein: CANTPSGANVLTF. The CDR3, as DNA: TGTGCCAACACCCCATCTGGGGCCAACGTCCTGACTTTC. This chain uses TRBV7-6 with TRBJ2-6; D gene uncertain. This CDR3 contains 13 residues. Germline loops: CDR1 SGHVS, CDR2 FNYEAQ. The V end lost 10 bases, the J end lost 1 base, and 8 bases lay between the germline ends.

This clonotype appeared many times. The rearrangement uses TRBV4-1 and TRBJ2-2; D is unclear. CDR1 is MGHRA, CDR2 YSYEKL, per germline. V was shortened by 1 base and J by 3 bases, with 9 bases between the two germline ends. CDR3 length: 15 residues. The CDR3 protein is CASSQVDGYTGELFF. DNA for the CDR3: TGCGCCAGCAGCCAAGTTGACGGCTACACCGGGGAGCTGTTTTTT.

The chain carries TRBV27 and TRBJ2-1; no clear D. In germline, CDR1 is MNHEY, CDR2 SMNVEV (reference sequence). This CDR3 spans 13 amino acids. V lost 4 bases, J lost 4 bases, and 8 bases lay in between. The CDR3 region has the DNA TGTGCCAGCAGTTGGTCAGAGTACAATGAGCAGTTCTTC. This gives the protein CASSWSEYNEQFF.

This clonotype has a handful of counts. This chain joins TRBV10-2 and TRBJ2-1; 7 nucleotides line up with TRBD1. The CDR3 runs to 13 residues. CDR1 and CDR2 (germline): WSHSY, SAAADI. Germline trimming cut 6 bases from V and 15 bases from J; bases unmatched to any gene: 14. The CDR3 DNA is TGCGCCAGCAGCCAAAACGACAGGGTCCCGAGGTTCTTC. Translated: CASSQNDRVPRFF.

This clonotype has ten or more counts. The chain is built from TRBV7-9 and TRBJ1-1, with D possibly matching TRBD1 (5 bases). V lost 5 bases and J lost 6, with 19 bases in between. The CDR3 totals 15 residues. The germline V gene has CDR1 SEHNR and CDR2 FQNEAQ (reference sequence). CDR3 bases: TGTGCCAGCAGCGACGGGGGGACCCCCGGACCTGAAGCTTTCTTT. Protein sequence: CASSDGGTPGPEAFF.

Only a few counts were recorded for this clonotype. J is TRBJ2-7 and V is TRBV20-1; TRBD2 matches 13 bases. CDR3 length: 15 residues. The trim removed 5 bases at V and 3 bases at J, leaving 7 bases unmatched. The germline gives CDR1 DFQATT, CDR2 SNEGSKA (reference sequence). CDR3: CSAQGLAGLNYEQYF. CDR3 sequence (DNA): TGCAGTGCTCAGGGACTAGCGGGGTTAAACTACGAGCAGTACTTC.

The DNA of the CDR3 is TGTGCCAGCAGTCAGGACAGGTGGTCCTACGAGCAGTACGTC. Encoded protein: CASSQDRWSYEQYV. The V gene is TRBV6-6, the J gene TRBJ2-7, with 7 nucleotides matching TRBD1. CDR1 and CDR2 from the germline V gene are MNHNY and SVGAGI (reference sequence). This CDR3 spans 14 amino acids. V shed 5 bases, J shed 1 base, and the junction held 5 bases outside the gene matches.

A remark on this clonotype: This may stem from a read error, because a much larger clone lies one nucleotide away. Since no conserved phenylalanine or tryptophan closes the CDR3, a read error is the likely cause. The chain is built from TRBV12-3 or TRBV12-4 and TRBJ2-5, with D maybe TRBD1 (6 bases). The length of the CDR3 is 12 residues. V lost 10 bases, J lost 4 bases, and 13 bases lay in between. The CDR3 protein is CATRGGRETQYL. The CDR3 DNA reads as TGTGCCACCAGAGGGGGTAGAGAGACCCAGTACCTC.

The sample holds a few counts of this clonotype. This chain links TRBV12-3 or TRBV12-4 with TRBJ2-3; 8 bases are shared with TRBD1. V shed 3 bases and J 5 bases; nucleotides not matched to a gene: 7. The CDR3 spans 15 residues. The CDR3 loop is CASSFWQGAIDTQYF. The CDR3 bases are TGTGCCAGCAGTTTCTGGCAGGGGGCTATAGATACGCAGTATTTT.

This sequence joins TRBV7-2 and TRBJ1-1; tentative D call: TRBD1 (6 bases). Trimming removed 3 bases at V and 4 bases at J, with 9 bases between. The CDR3 is made up of 13 amino acids. Per the germline V gene, CDR1 is SGHTA and CDR2 is FQGNSA. CDR3 bases: TGTGCCAGCAGCTTGGGGGCGGTCACTGAAGCTTTCTTT. Its translation: CASSLGAVTEAFF.

At least ten counts were recorded for this clonotype. The rearrangement uses TRBV6-2 or TRBV6-3 and TRBJ2-1; D not certain. The CDR3 runs to 16 residues. V lost 2 bases and J lost 1, with 12 bases in between. In germline, CDR1 is MNHEY, CDR2 SVGEGT. CDR3 amino acids: CASSYADMASYNEQFF. CDR3 sequence (DNA): TGTGCCAGCAGTTACGCCGACATGGCTTCCTACAATGAGCAGTTCTTC.

The chain combines TRBV5-1 with TRBJ1-1; D gene uncertain. There are 15 residues in the CDR3. Trimming removed 0 bases at V and 4 bases at J, with 13 bases between. Germline values: CDR1 SGHRS, CDR2 YFSETQ. The CDR3 loop reads CASSLDVVVGTEAFF. CDR3 sequence (DNA): TGCGCCAGCAGCTTGGATGTGGTTGTAGGCACTGAAGCTTTCTTT.

This chain links TRBV28 with TRBJ1-2; 8 bases agree with TRBD1. The CDR3 sequence is 19 residues long. CDR1 and CDR2 from the germline V gene are MDHEN and SYDVKM. Unmatched junction bases numbered 19, after V lost 1 base and J lost 6 bases. The CDR3 reads CASSLFEAPSDRDFDGYTF. The CDR3 DNA follows: TGTGCCAGCAGTTTATTCGAGGCTCCCTCGGACAGGGACTTCGATGGCTACACCTTC.

The genes are TRBV29-1 and TRBJ1-3; D possibly corresponds to TRBD1 (6 bases). The CDR3 covers 15 residues. V lost 4 bases and J lost 0, with 13 bases in between. Germline loops: CDR1 SQVTM, CDR2 ANQGSEA. CDR3 nucleotide sequence: TGCAGCGTTGTGGGGGACACCAGCTCTGGAAACACCATATATTTT. Amino acids: CSVVGDTSSGNTIYF. Full variable domain (missing parts from reference TRBV29-1 and TRBJ1-3): SAVISQKPSRDICQRGTSLTIQCQVDSQVTMMFWYRQQPGQSLTLIATANQGSEATYESGFVIDKFPISRPNLTFSTLTVSNMSPEDSSIYLCSVVGDTSSGNTIYFGEGSWLTVV.

This clonotype has a count of ten or more. The chain couples TRBV19 to TRBJ1-1; D is perhaps TRBD1 (5 bases). V gave up 3 bases and J gave up 1 base, with 12 bases separating them. The germline CDR1 and CDR2 sequences are LNHDA and SQIVND (reference sequence). The CDR3 has 15 amino acids. The CDR3 sequence is CASSIALGRNTEAFF. The CDR3 bases are TGTGCCAGTAGTATTGCCCTGGGGCGGAACACTGAAGCTTTCTTT. The full variable domain, completed using reference TRBV19 and TRBJ1-1, is DGGITQSPKYLFRKEGQNVTLSCEQNLNHDAMYWYRQDPGQGLRLIYYSQIVNDFQKGDIAEGYSVSREKKESFPLTVTSAQKNPTAFYLCASSIALGRNTEAFFGQGTRLTVV.